This T cell receptor (beta chain) came from a study of T cells in tuberculosis. Across the whole study: T cells were selected with CD1B tetramers loaded with glucose monomycolate.

Chain pairing is unknown; alpha and beta were sequenced separately. Sequencing was performed with immunoSEQ multiplex PCR; in TCRdb, only in-frame clones are kept and a portion is missing. Here the sample spans 88,000 or so clones, roughly 90% being singletons. The CDR3 loop spans 13 amino acids. V dropped 5 bases and J dropped 6 bases, with 12 bases sitting between them. CDR1 and CDR2 from the germline V gene are MNHEY and SMNVEV (reference sequence). Cells were sorted from thawed PBMC rested overnight and stained with GMM-loaded CD1B tetramer, viability dye and anti-CD3. The lipid loaded on the CD1B tetramers was C32 glucose monomycolate from Rhodococcus equi. Before cryopreservation, the sorted PBMC lost their CD14-expressing monocytes. The study, taken as a whole, reports: The stringent gate may have excluded weak CD1B-GMM tetramer binders.

This TCR was recovered from an adult woman with latent tuberculosis. Sequences were obtained from CD1b-GMM tetramer-negative cells sorted from PBMCs. This chain links TRBV27 with TRBJ2-3; D call uncertain. The CDR3 sequence is CASSNAPGDTQYF. CDR3 DNA: TGTGCCAGCAGTAACGCCCCCGGGGATACGCAGTATTTT.